This entry concerns a single T cell receptor (beta chain). Antigen specificity is unknown. Only in-frame clones appear in the TCRdb table, and some are missing; sequencing was by immunoSEQ multiplex PCR. The sample holds approximately 500,000 clones, roughly 79% seen once. This record belongs to a study of shared clonotypes between healthy human individuals. Study observations and caveats: Clonotype sharing among donors, it was expected, would be affected by sequencing depth. The authors sampled blood alone, and tissue repertoires likely differ.

The CDR3 extends over 15 amino acids. V was cut by 6 bases and J by 6 bases, with 21 bases left in between. The germline V gene encodes CDR1 SGHRS and CDR2 YFSETQ. What was sequenced was PBMCs. The V and J genes are TRBV5-1 and TRBJ1-2, with D possibly matching TRBD1 (5 bases). The source is a woman between 40 and 50 years old in good health. Some clones in this sample may be carry-over from other donors' samples. CDR3 region: CASNTGGSSVDGYTF. CDR3 sequence (DNA): TGCGCCAGCAACACGGGGGGGAGTTCGGTGGATGGCTACACCTTC.